Each of the 18 T cell receptor beta chains below was sequenced from the same sample in a study of T cells in Graves' hyperthyroidism and ophthalmopathy. From RNA transcripts, TCR beta CDR3 regions were amplified. HTBI primers drove first-round RT-PCR of the TCR CDR3. Each CDR3 protein gets one entry after TCRdb re-called the multiplex PCR reads with MiXCR. Among approximately 600,000 distinct CDR3 sequences listed, 20% to 25% were seen once. The sample was blood. Receptor source: a man aged 25 to 45 with Graves' ophthalmopathy.

The table lists this clonotype with many counts. The genes are TRBV20-1 and TRBJ1-2; 10 bases fit TRBD1. The CDR3 consists of 14 residues. The V segment lost 3 bases and the J segment 7 bases; nucleotides outside the gene matches: 8. Germline V gene data show CDR1 as DFQATT and CDR2 as SNEGSKA (reference sequence). The CDR3 reads CSASPGQGHFGYTF. For the CDR3, the DNA is TGCAGTGCTAGTCCGGGACAGGGGCACTTTGGCTACACCTTC.

This sequence joins TRBV5-1 and TRBJ2-7; 12 bases fit TRBD1. V shed 4 bases, J shed 4 bases, and the junction held 6 bases outside the gene matches. From germline, CDR1 is SGHRS and CDR2 YFSETQ. CDR3 length: 15 amino acids. The CDR3 bases are TGCGCCAGCAGCCCCGGGACAGGGGGCGGGTACGAGCAGTACTTC. Its protein product is CASSPGTGGGYEQYF.

A few counts support this clonotype. V is TRBV14 and J is TRBJ2-3; 9 bases line up with TRBD2. The CDR3 loop spans 17 amino acids. The J segment lost 6 bases and the V segment lost 0 bases, leaving 10 bases of the junction unmatched. The germline gives CDR1 SGHDN, CDR2 FVKESK. The DNA of the CDR3 is TGTGCCAGCAGCCAAGACGCCCAAGCGGGAGGAACCGATACGCAGTATTTT. Translation: CASSQDAQAGGTDTQYF.

J is TRBJ1-3 and V is TRBV3-1; D may be TRBD1 (5 bases). The CDR3 is made up of 17 amino acids. V lost 4 bases to trimming and J lost 0 bases, with 16 bases between them. CDR1 and CDR2 from the germline V gene are LGHDT and YNNKEL (reference sequence). CDR3 nucleotides: TGTGCCAGCAGCCGGGGGTCGGGGGTCGACTCTGGAAACACCATATATTTT. Protein: CASSRGSGVDSGNTIYF.

The chain uses TRBV6-1 and TRBJ2-5; 8 bases agree with TRBD1. Germline CDR1 is MNHNS and CDR2 is SASEGT. Trimming cost V 7 bases and J 2 bases; bases outside gene matches: 3. This CDR3 has 13 residues. The CDR3 spells CASTGQGQETQYF. The CDR3 bases are TGTGCCAGCACTGGACAGGGTCAAGAGACCCAGTACTTC.

The sample holds many counts of this clonotype. The V call is TRBV11-2, the J call TRBJ2-5; 14 bases are shared with TRBD2. V was clipped by 3 bases and J by 5 bases; unmatched bases: 8. The CDR3 consists of 17 residues. CDR1 and CDR2 from the germline V gene are SGHAT and FQNNGV. CDR3 residues: CASSLTGTSGSRETQYF. The CDR3 nucleotides are TGTGCCAGCAGCTTGACCGGGACTAGCGGGAGTAGGGAGACCCAGTACTTC.

This chain connects TRBV12-3 or TRBV12-4 to TRBJ1-2; D is possibly TRBD1 (5 bases). CDR3 length: 15 amino acids. V was trimmed by 5 bases and J by 6 bases, leaving 19 bases between them. The CDR3: CASSIGSPGSDGYTF. CDR3 DNA: TGTGCCAGCAGTATCGGGTCCCCAGGGTCTGATGGCTACACCTTC.

In this sample, this clonotype turned up once. V usage is TRBV3-1 and J usage is TRBJ2-7; 10 nucleotides align to TRBD2. J was trimmed by 5 bases and V by 2 bases; bases with no gene match: 6. This CDR3 contains 15 residues. Germline V gene data show CDR1 as LGHDT and CDR2 as YNNKEL (reference sequence). The CDR3 nucleotides are TGTGCCAGCAGCCAAATCTCTAGCGGGAGAGACGAGCAGTACTTC. This encodes CASSQISSGRDEQYF.

Ten or more counts support this clonotype. The chain links TRBV11-3 to TRBJ2-7, with D possibly matching TRBD1 (6 bases). Germline CDR1 SGHNT, CDR2 YENEEA. V was trimmed by 5 bases and J by 2 bases, leaving 16 bases between them. The CDR3 is 15 amino acids. CDR3 in amino acids: CASSARRQETYEQYF. CDR3 coding DNA: TGTGCCAGCAGCGCCAGACGACAGGAAACCTACGAGCAGTACTTC.

J is TRBJ2-4 and V is TRBV19; D is undetermined. Trimming pared 1 base from V and 9 bases from J, leaving 13 bases between. The CDR3 length is 14 residues. Germline V gives CDR1 LNHDA, CDR2 SQIVND (reference sequence). CDR3 sequence: CASSIGILRGIQYF. The CDR3 coding sequence is TGTGCCAGTAGTATAGGGATACTACGCGGCATTCAGTACTTC.

This clonotype was seen many times. The chain joins TRBV27 to TRBJ1-5; TRBD1 matches at 7 bases. Germline CDR1 MNHEY, CDR2 SMNVEV (reference sequence). J lost 0 bases, V lost 5 bases, and 4 bases had no gene match. CDR3 length equals 15 residues. For the CDR3, the DNA is TGTGCCAGCAGTCCGACAGGGCGTAGCAATCAGCCCCAGCATTTT. Protein: CASSPTGRSNQPQHF.

This clonotype was seen a few times. The chain combines TRBV27 with TRBJ1-5; tentatively, D is TRBD1 (6 bases). The germline V gene encodes CDR1 MNHEY and CDR2 SMNVEV (reference sequence). The CDR3 totals 13 residues. V was trimmed by 2 bases and J by 5 bases, leaving 7 bases between them. CDR3 sequence (DNA): TGTGCCAGCAGTTTACAGGGGTATCAGCCCCAGCATTTT. It codes for CASSLQGYQPQHF.

The chain links TRBV7-9 to TRBJ2-7, with TRBD1 matching over 7 bases. The germline V gene encodes CDR1 SEHNR and CDR2 FQNEAQ (reference sequence). V was clipped by 1 base and J by 2 bases; unmatched bases: 8. The CDR3 contains 16 residues. CDR3 nucleotides: TGTGCCAGCAGCTTAGGGACAGGACAAACACCCTACGAGCAGTACTTC. This translates into CASSLGTGQTPYEQYF.

This clonotype was counted many times. The gene calls are TRBV28 and TRBJ2-3; D is unclear. This CDR3 region has 14 residues. V was trimmed by 4 bases and J by 2 bases, leaving 10 bases between them. The germline gives CDR1 MDHEN, CDR2 SYDVKM. The CDR3, as DNA: TGTGCCAGCAGTTCCCGAGGAGTCACAGATACGCAGTATTTT. Its translation is CASSSRGVTDTQYF.

Worth noting for this clonotype: This may stem from a read error, because a much larger clone lies one nucleotide away. The chain combines TRBV27 with TRBJ1-2; TRBD1 aligns across 8 bases. The CDR3 contains 12 residues. CDR1 is MNHEY, CDR2 SMNVEV, per germline (reference sequence). The CDR3 loop reads CAGRDRFYGYTF. The CDR3 DNA is TGTGCCGGCAGGGACAGGTTCTATGGCTACACCTTC.

In its sample, this clonotype was seen many times. The V and J genes are TRBV7-2 and TRBJ2-3, with TRBD1 as a possible D gene (5 bases). Deletions cut 1 base from V and 1 base from J, with 9 bases between. CDR3 length: 15 amino acids. Germline V gives CDR1 SGHTA, CDR2 FQGNSA. CDR3 DNA sequence: TGTGCCAGCAGCTTAGAAAGGGGCGGCACAGATACGCAGTATTTT. It translates to CASSLERGGTDTQYF. Filled out from reference TRBV7-2 and TRBJ2-3, the complete variable domain reads GAGVSQSPSNKVTEKGKDVELRCDPISGHTALYWYRQSLGQGLEFLIYFQGNSAPDKSGLPSDRFSAERTGGSVSTLTIQRTQQEDSAVYLCASSLERGGTDTQYFGPGTRLTVL.

This clonotype has only one observation. The final CDR3 position lacks the conserved phenylalanine or tryptophan, pointing to a likely read error. The chain uses TRBV4-3 and TRBJ2-1, with D unclear. V lost 0 bases and J lost 7, with 7 bases in between. The CDR3 totals 13 residues. The germline V gene encodes CDR1 LGHNA and CDR2 YSLEER. The CDR3: CASSQDEVNEQFL. In DNA, the CDR3 is TGCGCCAGCAGCCAAGATGAGGTGAATGAGCAGTTCCTC.

This clonotype was picked up a small number of times. This chain links TRBV15 with TRBJ2-3; 10 bases agree with TRBD2. This CDR3 comprises 20 residues. Germline values: CDR1 LNHNV, CDR2 YYDKDF (reference sequence). After removal of 0 bases from V and 2 bases from J, the junction contained 14 bases not matched to a gene. This CDR3 reads CATSRDFRLAGETSTDTQYF. The CDR3 DNA follows: TGTGCCACCAGCAGAGATTTCCGGCTAGCGGGAGAAACTTCCACAGATACGCAGTATTTT.